This T cell receptor beta chain was sequenced for a study of T-cell reconstitution after alpha-beta-depleted transplantation in children (dated by TCRdb to 2015 to 2016). With regard to the full study: The study quantitatively tracked T-cell immune reconstitution after TCRalphabeta/CD19-depleted allogeneic hematopoietic cell transplantation in children using TCR repertoire profiling. The paper's findings and limits, for the study overall: Hyperexpanded clone frequencies declined over subsequent months; after one year, T-cell counts and TCRbeta diversity were mostly attributed to newly produced T cells. In some patients, the high TCRbeta diversity seen at day 60 was put down to recipient T cells and intrathymic progenitors that had survived conditioning. The apparently early alphabetaT-cell count recovery about two months after transplant was reportedly dependent on only several hundred rapidly expanded clones derived from non-depleted graft cells.

What this sample's treatment or condition label stands for: allogeneic hematopoietic cell transplantation with graft depleted of TCRalphabeta T cells and CD19 B cells. The children who served as transplant recipients had been given grafts of TCRalphabeta/CD19-depleted allogeneic hematopoietic cells. The CDR1 and CDR2 encoded by the germline V gene (reference sequence) are DFQATT and SNEGSKA. Compared with germline, V lacks 4 bases and J lacks 2 bases; bases without a gene match: 8. From the cysteine up to the phenylalanine, the CDR3 has a length of 15 residues. The only DNA kept is the CDR3, 45 bases in frame from the first base. Regarding this clonotype: Its antigen is unknown. No much larger clone exists at a distance of one base, and base qualities are not known.

Library creation used PCR. Sequencing was performed on an Illumina HiSeq 2500. TCR library preparation used molecular barcoding, with unique molecular identifiers applied to normalize quantification of the TCRbeta repertoire. TCRdb reworked the public reads: Q25 trimming with fastp, MiXCR clone assembly, productive beta chains retained. Every distinct CDR3 protein forms one entry, paired with its most common genes and DNA. This sample holds about 590,000 distinct CDR3 sequences; around 13% were observed only once. The ten largest clones capture 2.2% of the sample. The source material was PBMCs, mostly from graft donor cells, sampled 360 days after TCRalphabeta/CD19-depleted stem cell transplant. This sequence uses TRBV20-1 and TRBJ2-7, and TRBD2 matches 10 of the central bases. The TCR comes from a male patient aged 5 to 17 who had a stem cell transplant for acute myeloid leukemia, so the T cells may come from the graft donor. The bases are TGCAGTGCTACCTTCGGGACTAGCGCCGCCTACGAGCAGTACTTC. The resulting protein is CSATFGTSAAYEQYF.